A single sample is the source of the 29 T cell receptor beta chains below, sequenced in a study of cytomegalovirus exposure and HLA in healthy donors. It was with 60 Vbeta and 13 Jbeta primers that the PCR ran. Assay used: immunoSEQ multiplex PCR; TCRdb lists only in-frame clones, some missing. The data show 110,000 or so clones, more than 75% seen once. Sequencing was done on a sample of PBMCs. Receptors originate from a woman in her 40s in good health and CMV-seropositive.

This clone occurred once. An end of the junction does not agree with germline; a read error may underlie this. The genes are TRBV4-2 and TRBJ2-7, with D possibly matching TRBD2 (5 bases). The germline V gene encodes CDR1 LGHNA and CDR2 YNFKEQ. CDR3 length: 16 amino acids. Here the CDR3 reads CASSQVFGERTASLDF. The CDR3 DNA reads as TGTGCCAGCAGCCAAGTTTTCGGGGAGCGTACCGCCAGTCTGGACTTC.

The chain couples TRBV6-1 to TRBJ2-7, with 8 nucleotides matching TRBD1. V shed 4 bases and J 1 base; nucleotides not matched to a gene: 6. The CDR3 is 15 amino acids. Per germline, CDR1 MNHNS and CDR2 SASEGT. CDR3 nucleotides: TGTGCCAGCAGTGGCCGGGACAGGTTATCCTACGAGCAGTACTTC. It codes for CASSGRDRLSYEQYF.

The chain uses TRBV7-2 and TRBJ2-1; tentatively, D is TRBD1 (6 bases). CDR1 and CDR2 (germline): SGHTA, FQGNSA. The CDR3 length is 15 residues. Between the trimmed V and J ends, which lost 5 bases and 4 bases, there was a span of 15 bases. Written as DNA, the CDR3 is TGTGCCAGCAGCAGGGGGTCCTTAATTTACAATGAGCAGTTCTTC. Translating it yields CASSRGSLIYNEQFF.

This clone was seen a single time. This chain joins TRBV5-1 and TRBJ1-5, with TRBD1 matching 9 bases. The CDR3 consists of 14 residues. Germline CDR1 and CDR2: SGHRS and YFSETQ. J lost 7 bases, V lost 3 bases, and 5 bases had no gene match. This CDR3 reads CASSWGQGGQPQHF. The CDR3 DNA reads as TGCGCCAGCAGCTGGGGACAGGGTGGGCAGCCCCAGCATTTT.

The V call is TRBV9, the J call TRBJ2-5; a weak D match, TRBD1 (5 bases). Germline CDR1 is SGDLS and CDR2 is YYNGEE. Trimming cost V 2 bases and J 5 bases, with 19 bases left between them. The CDR3 spans 16 residues. The DNA for the CDR3 is TGTGCCAGCAGCGTTCTTCAGGGCCACAACGCGGAGACCCAGTACTTC. It codes for CASSVLQGHNAETQYF. The complete variable domain, with remaining parts taken from reference TRBV9 and TRBJ2-5, reads DSGVTQTPKHLITATGQRVTLRCSPRSGDLSVYWYQQSLDQGLQFLIQYYNGEERAKGNILERFSAQQFPDLHSELNLSSLELGDSALYFCASSVLQGHNAETQYFGPGTRLLVL.

CDR3 residues: CASSLTAGINYGYTF. CDR3 DNA sequence: TGTGCCAGCAGCTTAACAGCGGGAATCAACTATGGCTACACCTTC. This chain joins TRBV7-3 and TRBJ1-2; no definite D call. The germline CDR1 and CDR2 sequences are SGHTA and FQGTGA. There are 15 residues in the CDR3. V was shortened by 0 bases and J by 2 bases, with 10 bases between the two germline ends.

This clone was observed a few times. The rearrangement links TRBV6-5 to TRBJ2-7; 8 positions agree with TRBD1. CDR3 size: 14 residues. CDR1 and CDR2 from the germline V gene are MNHEY and SVGAGI. Trimming cost V 6 bases and J 5 bases; bases outside gene matches: 9. The CDR3 DNA follows: TGTGCCAGCAGCCTCCAGGGGGCGCCGGACGAGCAGTACTTC. This gives the protein CASSLQGAPDEQYF.

The chain uses TRBV5-1 and TRBJ2-6; no clear D. This CDR3 has 15 residues. The germline V gene has CDR1 SGHRS and CDR2 YFSETQ. Trimming shortened V by 4 bases and J by 4 bases, and 12 bases separated the two germline ends. CDR3 nucleotide sequence: TGCGCCAGCAGCGAGGTAGCTTCCGGGGCCAACGTCCTGACTTTC. Protein: CASSEVASGANVLTF.

In this sample, this clone turned up once. The rearrangement joins TRBV7-3 to TRBJ1-1; 7 bases are shared with TRBD1. The V gene's germline CDR1 is SGHTA and CDR2 FQGTGA. V was pared by 5 bases and J by 7 bases, with 7 bases of the junction left unmatched. The CDR3 is 13 residues long. The CDR3 nucleotides read TGTGCCAGCAGCGCCGGACAGGAACTTGAAGCTTTCTTT. Translation gives CASSAGQELEAFF.

The chain carries TRBV5-1 and TRBJ2-6, with D uncertain. CDR1 is SGHRS, CDR2 YFSETQ, per germline. Trimming removed 0 bases at V and 2 bases at J, with 12 bases between. The CDR3 extends over 17 amino acids. In DNA, the CDR3 is TGCGCCAGCAGCTTGGCTGAGGTCTCGGCTGGGGCCAACGTCCTGACTTTC. Protein: CASSLAEVSAGANVLTF. The full variable domain, completed using reference TRBV5-1 and TRBJ2-6, is KAGVTQTPRYLIKTRGQQVTLSCSPISGHRSVSWYQQTPGQGLQFLFEYFSETQRNKGNFPGRFSGRQFSNSRSEMNVSTLELGDSALYLCASSLAEVSAGANVLTFGAGSRLTVL.

V is TRBV30 and J is TRBJ2-3; D is unresolved. The CDR3 totals 14 residues. Germline V gives CDR1 GTSNPN, CDR2 SVGIG (reference sequence). Trimming pared 3 bases from V and 2 bases from J, leaving 12 bases between. CDR3 sequence reads: CAWRLTRNTDTQYF. The CDR3 DNA sequence: TGTGCCTGGAGGCTTACGCGAAACACAGATACGCAGTATTTT.

The chain is built from TRBV9 and TRBJ1-1; D gene ambiguous. Germline CDR1 and CDR2: SGDLS and YYNGEE. V shed 2 bases and J shed 2 bases, with 7 bases lying between them. The CDR3 extends over 13 amino acids. CDR3 nucleotide sequence: TGTGCCAGCAGCGTCCGAGGAAACACTGAAGCTTTCTTT. The encoded protein is CASSVRGNTEAFF.

The CDR3 sequence: CAWIPADKPTYGYTF. CDR3 nucleotide sequence: TGTGCCTGGATTCCGGCAGATAAACCGACTTATGGCTACACCTTC. The chain recombines TRBV30 with TRBJ1-2; no reliable D call. The CDR3 is made up of 15 amino acids. With 4 bases removed from V and 5 bases from J, the gap between germline ends came to 20 bases. Germline CDR1 GTSNPN, CDR2 SVGIG (reference sequence).

The V and J genes are TRBV9 and TRBJ1-1; 8 bases match TRBD1. The V gene's germline CDR1 is SGDLS and CDR2 YYNGEE. The V segment lost 4 bases and the J segment 4 bases; nucleotides outside the gene matches: 6. There are 14 residues in the CDR3. In DNA, the CDR3 is TGTGCCAGCAGCTTTACCGGACAGGGCACTGAAGCTTTCTTT. This codes for CASSFTGQGTEAFF.

The genes are TRBV30 and TRBJ1-1; D is perhaps TRBD1 (5 bases). Germline CDR1 is GTSNPN and CDR2 is SVGIG (reference sequence). V lost 2 bases, J lost 2 bases, and 12 bases lay in between. The CDR3 runs 14 residues. The CDR3 DNA follows: TGTGCCTGGAGTATAGGGCAGGGAAACACTGAAGCTTTCTTT. Amino acids: CAWSIGQGNTEAFF.

V gene TRBV7-2 combines with J gene TRBJ1-5, with TRBD1 as a possible D gene (5 bases). The CDR3 spans 15 residues. Looked up from germline, CDR1 is SGHTA and CDR2 is FQGNSA. Trimming removed 5 bases at V and 5 bases at J, with 16 bases between. Written as DNA, the CDR3 is TGTGCCAGCAGCCAGGGAGGGTTTAGTGATCAGCCCCAGCATTTT. This encodes CASSQGGFSDQPQHF.

The genes are TRBV6-4 and TRBJ2-1, with TRBD2 matching over 8 bases. Germline V CDR1 and CDR2: MRHNA, SNTAGT. Trimming at V came to 3 bases and at J to 3 bases, leaving 7 bases not matched to a gene. The CDR3 totals 16 residues. For the CDR3, the DNA is TGTGCCAGCAGTGATTCCAGCGGGGGCGGCTACAATGAGCAGTTCTTC. This codes for CASSDSSGGGYNEQFF.

This chain links TRBV7-9 with TRBJ1-2, with D uncertain. V dropped 5 bases and J dropped 4 bases, with 11 bases sitting between them. Germline lookup yields CDR1 SEHNR and CDR2 FQNEAQ (reference sequence). The length of the CDR3 is 13 residues. In nucleotides, the CDR3 is TGTGCCAGCAGCCCCTCTGGCTCCTATGGCTACACCTTC. This codes for CASSPSGSYGYTF.

This clone was recorded a few times. This sequence joins TRBV15 and TRBJ2-3, with D maybe TRBD2 (7 bases). The V end was cut by 0 bases, the J end by 13 bases, with 14 bases between. CDR1 is LNHNV, CDR2 YYDKDF, per germline (reference sequence). The CDR3 runs 13 residues. The CDR3 sequence is CATSRDRGAREYF. CDR3 DNA: TGTGCCACCAGCAGAGATCGGGGGGCGCGGGAGTATTTT.

The chain couples TRBV2 to TRBJ2-3, with 14 bases identical to TRBD2. The CDR3 loop spans 18 amino acids. In germline, CDR1 is SNHLY, CDR2 FYNNEI. Germline trimming cut 6 bases from V and 0 bases from J; bases unmatched to any gene: 8. The CDR3 DNA sequence: TGTGCCAGCAGGACTAGCGGGGGGGTTTCCACTAGCACAGATACGCAGTATTTT. Protein: CASRTSGGVSTSTDTQYF.

This rearrangement joins TRBV6-1 to TRBJ2-5; TRBD1 aligns across 9 bases. This CDR3 is 14 amino acids long. With V trimmed by 6 bases and J by 4 bases, 6 bases remained unmatched. CDR1 and CDR2 (germline): MNHNS, SASEGT. The CDR3 protein is CASRLLDRGETQYF. The CDR3 DNA reads TGTGCCAGCAGGCTTTTGGACAGGGGAGAGACCCAGTACTTC.

The chain employs TRBV7-2 and TRBJ2-1; 10 positions match TRBD1. Losses at the gene ends were 1 base for V and 7 bases for J; bases not matched to a gene: 7. In germline, CDR1 is SGHTA, CDR2 FQGNSA. This CDR3 region has 16 residues. The CDR3 sequence: CASSLGGDRGWNEQFF. DNA for the CDR3: TGTGCCAGCAGCTTAGGAGGGGACAGGGGCTGGAATGAGCAGTTCTTC.

The genes are TRBV11-2 and TRBJ1-2; TRBD1 aligns across 9 bases. Trimming cost V 5 bases and J 7 bases; bases outside gene matches: 5. Germline loops: CDR1 SGHAT, CDR2 FQNNGV. The CDR3 runs to 13 residues. Here the CDR3 DNA reads TGTGCCAGCAGCCCTACAGGGGGCGGTGGCTACACCTTC. Translated, it gives CASSPTGGGGYTF.

J is TRBJ1-5 and V is TRBV5-5; 10 positions agree with TRBD1. V shed 9 bases, J shed 0 bases, and the junction held 6 bases outside the gene matches. Germline values: CDR1 SGHKS, CDR2 YYEKEE (reference sequence). The CDR3 runs 15 residues. The CDR3 coding sequence is TGTGCCAACCCGACAGGGGGCTATAGCAATCAGCCCCAGCATTTT. As protein: CANPTGGYSNQPQHF. The whole variable domain, filled in from reference TRBV5-5 and TRBJ1-5, reads DAGVTQSPTHLIKTRGQQVTLRCSPISGHKSVSWYQQVLGQGPQFIFQYYEKEERGRGNFPDRFSARQFPNYSSELNVNALLLGDSALYLCANPTGGYSNQPQHFGDGTRLSIL.

This sequence joins TRBV7-9 and TRBJ1-2, with D uncertain. The CDR3 totals 16 residues. The V gene lost 5 bases and the J gene lost 5 bases, with 21 bases spanning the gap. Germline CDR1 reads SEHNR; CDR2 reads FQNEAQ (reference sequence). CDR3 DNA: TGTGCCAGCAGCAGCGAGAGATCCAGCGGCGGGTATGGCTACACCTTC. Amino acid sequence: CASSSERSSGGYGYTF. Using reference TRBV7-9 and TRBJ1-2 for the parts outside the CDR3, the full variable domain is DTGVSQNPRHKITKRGQNVTFRCDPISEHNRLYWYRQTLGQGPEFLTYFQNEAQLEKSRLLSDRFSAERPKGSFSTLEIQRTEQGDSAMYLCASSSERSSGGYGYTFGSGTRLTVV.

This clone was seen only a few times. This chain uses TRBV30 with TRBJ2-3; D may be TRBD1 (5 bases). V lost 1 base, J lost 4 bases, and 9 bases lay in between. The V gene's germline CDR1 is GTSNPN and CDR2 SVGIG (reference sequence). This CDR3 has 13 residues. The CDR3 nucleotides are TGTGCCTGGAGTGGGGGCAGTCCAGATACGCAGTATTTT. It encodes CAWSGGSPDTQYF. Drawing the rest from reference TRBV30 and TRBJ2-3, the complete variable domain is SQTIHQWPATLVQPVGSPLSLECTVEGTSNPNLYWYRQAAGRGLQLLFYSVGIGQISSEVPQNLSASRPQDRQFILSSKKLLLSDSGFYLCAWSGGSPDTQYFGPGTRLTVL.

CDR3 sequence: CASTSPGQGKTEAFF. In DNA form, the CDR3 reads TGTGCCAGCACCAGTCCCGGACAGGGGAAAACTGAAGCTTTCTTT. The chain joins TRBV6-5 to TRBJ1-1, with 9 positions matching TRBD1. Germline CDR1 and CDR2: MNHEY and SVGAGI. This CDR3 has 15 residues. Trimming removed 7 bases from V and 5 bases from J; junction bases left unmatched: 11.

This clone showed up just a few times. V and J are TRBV4-2 and TRBJ1-4; D ambiguous. V was cut by 1 base and J by 8 bases, with 11 bases left in between. Germline V gene lookup returns CDR1 LGHNA and CDR2 YNFKEQ. CDR3 size: 14 residues. The CDR3 DNA is TGTGCCAGCAGCCAAGGGGCCTCTCGGGAAAAACTGTTTTTT. It encodes CASSQGASREKLFF.

V usage is TRBV28 and J usage is TRBJ1-1; 7 bases match TRBD1. CDR1 and CDR2 from the germline V gene are MDHEN and SYDVKM. CDR3 size: 15 residues. J gave up 2 bases and V 5 bases, and 8 bases lay outside the gene matches. CDR3 bases: TGTGCCAGCAGTAAAGCCGGGACAGCTAACACTGAAGCTTTCTTT. Translated: CASSKAGTANTEAFF.